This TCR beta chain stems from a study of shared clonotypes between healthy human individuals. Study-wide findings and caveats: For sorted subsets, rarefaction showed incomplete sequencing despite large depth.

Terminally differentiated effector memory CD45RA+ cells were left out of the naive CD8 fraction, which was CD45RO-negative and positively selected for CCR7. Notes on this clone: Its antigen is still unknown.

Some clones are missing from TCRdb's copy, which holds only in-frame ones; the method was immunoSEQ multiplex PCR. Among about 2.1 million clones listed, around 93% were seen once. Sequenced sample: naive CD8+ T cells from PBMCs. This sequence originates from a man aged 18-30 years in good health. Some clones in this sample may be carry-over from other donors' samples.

CDR3 region: CASSSLSRLANYGYTF. As DNA, the CDR3 is TGTGCCAGCAGTTCGTTAAGCCGATTAGCTAACTATGGCTACACCTTC. The chain has TRBV27 and TRBJ1-2; D call uncertain. Between the trimmed V and J ends, which lost 4 bases and 0 bases, there was a span of 15 bases. The CDR3 length is 16 residues. Germline V lookup: CDR1 MNHEY, CDR2 SMNVEV (reference sequence).